This T cell receptor (beta chain) is from a study of PD-1 blockade in mismatch repair-deficient tumors (dated by TCRdb to 2016 to 2017). About the full investigation: Between September 2013 and 2016, the trial enrolled about 86 consecutive patients with approximately twelve mismatch repair-deficient cancer types, every one of whom had been previously treated and was progressing. Deep sequencing of TCR CDR3 regions was used to track tumor-associated T cell clones in peripheral blood of patients responding to PD-1 blockade. The study at large found these results: After pembrolizumab, tumor-resident clones, which were often undetectable in blood before treatment, expanded rapidly and then contracted, generally ahead of radiologic responses.

The library was built by means of the immunoSEQ multiplex PCR assay. TCRdb's version of the immuneACCESS table is confined to in-frame rearrangements and falls short of the full clone set. An unresolved V gene accounts for under half of the shortfall where checked; the remainder is of unknown origin. Counted in this sample were 120,000 or so clones; 70% to 90% of them appeared once. About 13% of the sample goes to the ten largest clones. From the cysteine up to the phenylalanine, the CDR3 has a length of 15 residues. Only the CDR3 DNA stays, 45 bases, in frame from base 1. CDR1 and CDR2 were assigned from the germline V gene as MDHEN and SYDVKM. V is pared back by 4 bases and J by 3 bases, with 15 bases lying between the germline termini. Concerning this clone: Its antigen remains unidentified. No base-level quality is on record; no much larger clone is a single base apart.

Mismatch repair deficiency in every enrolled patient was established by polymerase chain reaction or immunohistochemistry. A few patients who responded to pembrolizumab therapy underwent TCR sequencing. The phase II trial prospectively evaluated PD-1 blockade with pembrolizumab in advanced mismatch repair-deficient cancers, independent of tissue of origin. Peripheral blood T cell samples were collected serially, before PD-1 blockade began and at several time points afterward. The timing of each blood sample was reported as weeks after the first dose of pembrolizumab. This chain joins TRBV28 to TRBJ1-2; TRBD1 is a weak D gene call, 6 bases matching. Here the sequenced sample was peripheral blood, taken 44 weeks after starting pembrolizumab. The TCR sequence derives from an adult with mismatch repair-deficient cancer. The CDR3 in this case is CASSWLGTGHYGYTF. The DNA reads as follows: TGTGCCAGCAGTTGGTTAGGAACAGGGCACTATGGCTACACCTTC.